Given below is one T cell receptor (beta chain) in context. The antigen remains undetermined. The sample originates from a study of OX40 agonist ivuxolimab in advanced cancers. The wider study: Dose-escalation patients' cancers were hepatocellular carcinoma, melanoma, renal cell or head and neck cancer.

General study findings and limits: Mean expanded clone counts were higher in CD8+ than CD4+ T cells. Specificity for antigen went undetermined in the expanded peripheral T cells.

The ends lost 7 bases at V and 6 bases at J; junction bases unmatched: 5. Germline CDR1 is SQVTM and CDR2 is ANQGSEA. The CDR3 runs 13 residues. Only in-frame clones appear in the TCRdb table, and some are missing; sequencing was by immunoSEQ multiplex PCR. The sample contains approximately 21,000 clones, roughly 80% of which appear only once. V and J are TRBV29-1 and TRBJ2-1; 11 bases are a match to TRBD2. The specimen comprised CD4+ or CD8+ T cells sorted from blood, sampled in a trial of the OX40 agonist ivuxolimab. The receptor was isolated from an adult with an advanced solid tumor such as melanoma, head and neck, liver or kidney cancer. CDR3 DNA sequence: TGCAGCGCTCTAGCGGGAGGTTTCAATGAGCAGTTCTTC. Its protein is CSALAGGFNEQFF.